This TCR beta chain was captured by sequencing in a study of blood T cell repertoires in COVID-19. This CDR3 has 13 amino acids. Germline CDR1 and CDR2: MGHDK and SYGVNS. The junction had 4 bases not matched to a gene; V was cut back by 6 bases and J by 4 bases. Profiled with immunoSEQ multiplex PCR; TCRdb holds only in-frame clones, not every one. The sample includes about 55,000 clones, 70% to 90% seen only once; the top ten take less than 15%. The sequenced sample was peripheral blood. The genes are TRBV25-1 and TRBJ1-2; the match to TRBD1 covers 8 bases. This receptor was taken from a man aged 70 or older with acute or convalescent COVID-19. The CDR3 DNA follows: TGTGCCAGCAGCCCAGGGGGCGGCTATGGCTACACCTTC. Translated, it gives CASSPGGGYGYTF.